The 15 T cell receptor beta chains reported below all come from one sample, sequenced in a study of cytomegalovirus exposure and HLA in healthy donors. Primers: 60 Vbeta forward and 13 Jbeta reverse. Measured with immunoSEQ multiplex PCR; TCRdb has only the in-frame clones, and not every one. The sample contains 100,000 to 150,000 clones, 77% of which appear only once. The sample was PBMCs. The receptor set was obtained from a woman in her 40s in good health and CMV-seropositive.

The CDR3 protein is CASSRQGLVYEQYF. The CDR3 region has the DNA TGTGCCAGCAGCCGACAGGGTTTGGTCTACGAGCAGTACTTC. The chain recombines TRBV5-4 with TRBJ2-7, with 7 bases aligning to TRBD1. The germline V gene encodes CDR1 SGHNT and CDR2 YYREEE (reference sequence). The junction had 7 bases not matched to a gene; V was cut back by 4 bases and J by 3 bases. The CDR3 totals 14 residues.

Only a few counts were recorded for this clone. The CDR3 coding sequence is TGTGCCAGCAGGACAGGTAATCAGCCCCAGCATTTT. It encodes CASRTGNQPQHF. The chain joins TRBV6-1 to TRBJ1-5, with D tentatively TRBD1 (6 bases). In germline, CDR1 is MNHNS, CDR2 SASEGT. Trimming stripped 6 bases from V and 4 bases from J, with 7 bases between. The CDR3 length is 12 residues.

This clone was seen more than once but under ten times. The chain couples TRBV2 to TRBJ1-5; D uncertain. V was cut by 4 bases and J by 2 bases, with 12 bases left in between. From germline, CDR1 is SNHLY and CDR2 FYNNEI. The CDR3 loop spans 15 amino acids. CDR3: CASSATRDGNQPQHF. The CDR3 region has the DNA TGTGCCAGCAGTGCTACGAGGGATGGCAATCAGCCCCAGCATTTT.

The rearrangement links TRBV18 to TRBJ2-4; D may be TRBD2 (5 bases). The CDR3 is 17 amino acids. Germline V lookup: CDR1 KGHSH, CDR2 LQKENI. Deletions cut 1 base from V and 2 bases from J, with 15 bases between. CDR3 sequence reads: CASSPQFAGWSKNIQYF. DNA for the CDR3: TGTGCCAGCTCACCACAATTCGCGGGTTGGTCCAAAAACATTCAGTACTTC.

This clone was counted a single time. This rearrangement joins TRBV29-1 to TRBJ2-3, with D perhaps matching TRBD1 (6 bases). This CDR3 comprises 14 residues. V was clipped by 6 bases and J by 1 base, with 14 bases between them. Germline loops: CDR1 SQVTM, CDR2 ANQGSEA. CDR3 in DNA: TGCAGCGTCCTCTCCGGGACACGCACAGATACGCAGTATTTT. Protein sequence: CSVLSGTRTDTQYF.

The chain is built from TRBV2 and TRBJ1-2, with D maybe TRBD1 (5 bases). The germline V gene has CDR1 SNHLY and CDR2 FYNNEI. Trimming stripped 4 bases from V and 5 bases from J, with 11 bases between. This CDR3 contains 13 residues. CDR3 nucleotide sequence: TGTGCCAGCAGTGGGACTGGGACTTATGGCTACACCTTC. As protein: CASSGTGTYGYTF.

This clone was counted between two and nine times. The chain uses TRBV6-5 and TRBJ2-7; TRBD1 agrees at 9 bases. The CDR3 consists of 14 residues. The ends lost 2 bases at V and 2 bases at J; junction bases unmatched: 1. The germline CDR1 and CDR2 sequences are MNHEY and SVGAGI. The CDR3 DNA reads TGTGCCAGCAGTTACGGGGACAGGGCCTACGAGCAGTACTTC. Protein sequence: CASSYGDRAYEQYF.

CDR3 nucleotides: TGTGCCAGCAGTTTCCGGGAGTCCGGGGAGCTGTTTTTT. Translation gives CASSFRESGELFF. This sequence joins TRBV27 and TRBJ2-2, with D perhaps matching TRBD2 (6 bases). This CDR3 is 13 amino acids long. Germline values: CDR1 MNHEY, CDR2 SMNVEV (reference sequence). Between the trimmed V and J ends, which lost 3 bases and 6 bases, there was a span of 8 bases.

This chain links TRBV7-3 with TRBJ2-3, with 12 bases lining up with TRBD2. V lost 4 bases and J lost 4; bases outside the gene matches: 6. Germline CDR1 is SGHTA and CDR2 is FQGTGA. This CDR3 contains 16 residues. CDR3 sequence: CASSYLAGGPADTQYF. The DNA for the CDR3 is TGTGCCAGCAGCTACCTAGCGGGAGGGCCGGCAGATACGCAGTATTTT.

Here the CDR3 reads CASSLPQGELFF. The CDR3 DNA is TGTGCCAGCAGTCTCCCTCAGGGGGAGCTGTTTTTT. The chain uses TRBV2 and TRBJ2-2; D is ambiguous. The length of the CDR3 is 12 residues. V lost 5 bases and J lost 8, with 9 bases in between. Per the germline V gene, CDR1 is SNHLY and CDR2 is FYNNEI.

The CDR3 loop reads CASSFFPVSNTEAFF. CDR3 sequence (DNA): TGTGCCAGCAGTTTCTTTCCGGTATCGAACACTGAAGCTTTCTTT. V is TRBV28 and J is TRBJ1-1; D gene uncertain. This CDR3 is 15 amino acids long. Per germline, CDR1 MDHEN and CDR2 SYDVKM. The V end lost 3 bases, the J end lost 1 base, and 12 bases lay between the germline ends. The full variable domain, with the rest looked up from reference TRBV28 and TRBJ1-1, is DVKVTQSSRYLVKRTGEKVFLECVQDMDHENMFWYRQDPGLGLRLIYFSYDVKMKEKGDIPEGYSVSREKKERFSLILESASTNQTSMYLCASSFFPVSNTEAFFGQGTRLTVV.

The CDR3 region has the DNA TGTGCCAGTAGTCGGCCGGGAGGTGGCCAAGGCGGCGAGCAGTACTTC. Its protein is CASSRPGGGQGGEQYF. V is TRBV19 and J is TRBJ2-7, with 7 nucleotides matching TRBD2. Germline CDR1 LNHDA, CDR2 SQIVND (reference sequence). The trim removed 5 bases at V and 6 bases at J, leaving 16 bases unmatched. This CDR3 spans 16 amino acids.

The chain employs TRBV15 and TRBJ2-3; D not certain. CDR1 is LNHNV, CDR2 YYDKDF, per germline (reference sequence). V was cut by 2 bases and J by 1 base, with 10 bases left in between. The CDR3 covers 15 residues. CDR3 loop: CATSRHGEGTDTQYF. CDR3 DNA sequence: TGTGCCACCAGCAGACATGGCGAGGGCACAGATACGCAGTATTTT.

About this clone itself: Other DNA sequences in this specimen translate into the identical CDR3. The chain couples TRBV2 to TRBJ1-5; TRBD1 might be the D (5 bases). The V end lost 5 bases, the J end lost 3 bases, and 8 bases lay between the germline ends. CDR1 and CDR2 (germline): SNHLY, FYNNEI. The CDR3 has 13 amino acids. CDR3 amino acids: CASSRQLNQPQHF. The DNA for the CDR3 is TGTGCCAGCAGTCGACAGCTCAATCAGCCCCAGCATTTT.

V usage is TRBV2 and J usage is TRBJ2-3, with 7 bases fitting TRBD2. Germline loops: CDR1 SNHLY, CDR2 FYNNEI. With 1 base clipped from V and 5 bases from J, the junction kept 9 bases outside the gene matches. The CDR3 consists of 16 residues. The chain's CDR3 is CASSEGIAGRGDTQYF. CDR3 coding DNA: TGTGCCAGCAGTGAAGGAATAGCGGGTAGGGGAGATACGCAGTATTTT.